A selection of T cell receptor beta chains follows, all from one sample in a study of OX40 agonist ivuxolimab in advanced cancers. The repertoire was sequenced with immunoSEQ multiplex PCR; TCRdb's copy has only in-frame clones and lacks some. The sample holds 20,000 or so clones, about 86% seen once. The starting material was CD4+ or CD8+ T cells sorted from blood, obtained in a trial of the OX40 agonist ivuxolimab. Source of these receptors: an adult with an advanced solid tumor such as melanoma, head and neck, liver or kidney cancer. CDR3s include the opening cysteine and the closing phenylalanine or tryptophan. Each record gives: V gene, clone size, D gene, J gene, CDR3 protein, CDR3 DNA. D genes are given only for firm matches. The listing skips clone size in some rows; elsewhere it reads once, few, many or a size class.

TRBV7-3	NA	NA	TRBJ2-5	CASSPNADRSETQYF	TGTGCCAGCAGCCCGAACGCAGACAGGAGCGAGACCCAGTACTTC
TRBV7-9	NA	NA	TRBJ2-3	CASSQDVGRDTQYF	TGTGCCAGCAGCCAAGACGTCGGGAGAGATACGCAGTATTTT
TRBV10-2	NA	NA	TRBJ2-5	CASRQIQETQYF	TGCGCCAGCAGACAGATTCAAGAGACCCAGTACTTC
TRBV30	few	NA	TRBJ2-7	CAWSVGGTYEQYF	TGTGCCTGGAGTGTAGGCGGGACCTACGAGCAGTACTTC
TRBV2	NA	TRBD2	TRBJ2-1	CASSEWLAAYNEQFF	TGTGCCAGCAGTGAATGGCTAGCGGCCTACAATGAGCAGTTCTTC
TRBV5-1	NA	NA	TRBJ2-1	CASSLGGTAGGEQFF	TGCGCCAGCAGCTTGGGGGGTACCGCCGGGGGTGAGCAGTTCTTC
TRBV30	NA	NA	TRBJ2-7	CAWKLGMREQYF	TGTGCCTGGAAACTCGGGATGCGCGAGCAGTACTTC
TRBV27	few	TRBD1	TRBJ1-6	CASSLSGQVASPLHF	TGTGCCAGCAGTTTGAGCGGACAGGTCGCTTCACCCCTCCACTTT
TRBV4-2	NA	NA	TRBJ1-5	CASSQGGNSNQPQHF	TGTGCCAGCAGCCAAGGAGGCAACAGCAATCAGCCCCAGCATTTT
TRBV11-3	NA	TRBD2	TRBJ2-2	CASSTDGSGSGELFF	TGTGCCAGCAGCACAGATGGTAGCGGGAGCGGGGAGCTGTTTTTT
TRBV6-6	NA	NA	TRBJ2-2	CASSYNRAGELFF	TGTGCCAGCAGTTACAACAGGGCCGGGGAGCTGTTTTTT
TRBV18	once	TRBD1	TRBJ1-3	CASSLGQGLTGNTIYF	TGTGCCAGCTCACTGGGACAGGGCCTAACTGGAAACACCATATATTTT
TRBV21-1	NA	NA	TRBJ1-5	CASLRETNQPQHF	TGTGCCAGCCTCCGGGAGACCAATCAGCCCCAGCATTTT
TRBV9	NA	NA	TRBJ2-1	CASSVGGSYNEQFF	TGTGCCAGCAGCGTCGGGGGCTCCTACAATGAGCAGTTCTTC
TRBV5-1	NA	TRBD2	TRBJ2-7	CASSFQRGRSQYEQYF	TGCGCCAGCAGCTTCCAGCGGGGGAGAAGTCAATACGAGCAGTACTTC
TRBV7-9	NA	TRBD2	TRBJ2-7	CASSLVGGGQYF	TGTGCCAGCAGCTTAGTTGGCGGGGGGCAGTACTTC
TRBV11-2	NA	NA	TRBJ2-7	CASSLDPLWLEQYF	TGTGCCAGCAGCTTAGATCCCCTATGGCTTGAGCAGTACTTC
TRBV10-3	NA	NA	TRBJ1-3	CAISIQSGNTIYF	TGTGCCATCAGTATCCAGTCTGGAAACACCATATATTTT
TRBV6-4	NA	NA	TRBJ2-3	CASSDSGPRTDTQYF	TGTGCCAGCAGTGACTCGGGGCCGCGCACAGATACGCAGTATTTT
TRBV6-1	NA	NA	TRBJ2-3	CASSESGASTDTQYF	TGTGCCAGCAGTGAATCCGGGGCTAGCACAGATACGCAGTATTTT
TRBV2	once	NA	TRBJ1-1	CASSESGPTEAFF	TGTGCCAGCAGTGAATCTGGTCCCACTGAAGCTTTCTTT
TRBV15	NA	TRBD1	TRBJ2-5	CATSRGRGRVETQYF	TGTGCCACCAGCAGAGGCAGGGGGCGCGTCGAGACCCAGTACTTC
TRBV10-3	NA	NA	TRBJ2-2	CAITSSTATGELFF	TGTGCCATCACCTCCTCGACAGCAACCGGGGAGCTGTTTTTT
TRBV29-1	NA	NA	TRBJ1-1	CSVGGRGTEAFF	TGCAGCGTTGGCGGGAGGGGCACTGAAGCTTTCTTT
TRBV9	NA	TRBD2	TRBJ2-2	CASSILAGALGGTGELFF	TGTGCCAGCAGCATCTTAGCGGGGGCACTTGGGGGAACCGGGGAGCTGTTTTTT
TRBV19	NA	NA	TRBJ2-2	CASSSSRKLNTGELFF	TGTGCCAGTAGTTCTTCCCGAAAATTAAACACCGGGGAGCTGTTTTTT
TRBV5-5	NA	TRBD1	TRBJ2-2	CASTTGQGTTGELFF	TGTGCCAGTACGACGGGACAGGGGACCACCGGGGAGCTGTTTTTT
TRBV18	NA	NA	TRBJ2-2	CASSTKGTTGELFF	TGTGCCAGCTCTACCAAGGGAACCACCGGGGAGCTGTTTTTT
TRBV7-6	medium-sized	TRBD1	TRBJ2-7	CASSAPGQLEQYF	TGTGCCAGCAGCGCGCCGGGACAGCTCGAGCAGTACTTC
TRBV18	NA	NA	TRBJ2-3	CASSPRGTDTQYF	TGTGCCAGCTCACCACGAGGCACAGATACGCAGTATTTT
TRBV19	NA	NA	TRBJ2-7	CASSTDGGYEQYF	TGTGCCAGTAGTACGGACGGGGGCTACGAGCAGTACTTC
TRBV5-1	NA	NA	TRBJ2-7	CASSLGPDLYYEQYF	TGCGCCAGCAGCTTGGGCCCTGACTTATACTACGAGCAGTACTTC
TRBV7-2	NA	NA	TRBJ2-3	CASRVEGIGEQYF	TGTGCCAGCAGGGTTGAAGGGATTGGCGAGCAGTATTTT
TRBV11-3	NA	NA	TRBJ2-5	CASSSRGLLWTQYF	TGTGCCAGCAGCTCTAGGGGACTCCTGTGGACCCAGTACTTC
TRBV7-9	NA	NA	TRBJ2-7	CASSTGRVEQYF	TGTGCCAGCAGCACGGGACGAGTCGAGCAGTACTTC
TRBV7-6	NA	TRBD2	TRBJ2-7	CASSSGGSGSYEQYF	TGTGCCAGCAGCTCGGGAGGTAGCGGCTCCTACGAGCAGTACTTC
TRBV5-1	NA	TRBD2	TRBJ2-1	CASSPGTSGTYNEQFF	TGCGCCAGCAGCCCCGGGACTAGCGGAACCTACAATGAGCAGTTCTTC
TRBV5-1	NA	TRBD2	TRBJ2-3	CASSRSSGDTQYF	TGCGCCAGCAGCCGCAGTAGCGGGGATACGCAGTATTTT
TRBV19	NA	NA	TRBJ1-5	CATRSRMNSNQPQHF	TGTGCCACTAGAAGCCGAATGAATAGCAATCAGCCCCAGCATTTT
TRBV2	once	NA	TRBJ2-7	CASSDRDFKYF	TGTGCCAGCAGTGACCGGGACTTTAAGTACTTC
TRBV11-1	once	NA	TRBJ2-3	CASSRDGSTDTQYF	TGTGCCAGCAGCCGGGACGGAAGCACAGATACGCAGTATTTT
TRBV2	NA	NA	TRBJ2-7	CASREGSLTRNYEQYF	TGTGCCAGCAGGGAGGGCAGTTTAACGAGAAATTACGAGCAGTACTTC
TRBV5-1	NA	TRBD1	TRBJ1-5	CASSLGGQVNQPQHF	TGCGCCAGCAGCTTGGGGGGACAGGTCAATCAGCCCCAGCATTTT
TRBV12-5	NA	NA	TRBJ2-3	CASGLVRSYTDTQYF	TGTGCTAGTGGTTTGGTACGGTCCTACACAGATACGCAGTATTTT
TRBV18	NA	TRBD2	TRBJ2-3	CASSLNPGLAGVGSTDTQYF	TGTGCCAGCTCACTAAATCCGGGACTAGCGGGAGTAGGAAGCACAGATACGCAGTATTTT
TRBV11-3	NA	TRBD2	TRBJ2-3	CASSRGLDTDTQYF	TGTGCCAGCAGCCGCGGACTAGACACAGATACGCAGTATTTT
TRBV28	NA	TRBD2	TRBJ2-1	CASSPSGTSRNEQFF	TGTGCCAGCAGTCCCTCCGGGACTAGCAGGAATGAGCAGTTCTTC
TRBV19	NA	TRBD2	TRBJ2-7	CASSTLAGWEQYF	TGTGCCAGTAGTACCCTAGCGGGGTGGGAGCAGTACTTC
TRBV6-6	NA	NA	TRBJ2-7	CASSYPALGEQYF	TGTGCCAGCAGTTACCCGGCCCTCGGGGAGCAGTACTTC
TRBV6-5	few	NA	TRBJ1-2	CATRGGYGYTF	TGTGCCACGAGGGGGGGCTATGGCTACACCTTC
TRBV18	NA	NA	TRBJ2-5	CASSPGEQKETQYF	TGTGCCAGCTCACCAGGGGAGCAAAAAGAGACCCAGTACTTC
TRBV7-2	once	NA	TRBJ1-5	CASSLRGGGGNQPQHF	TGTGCCAGCAGCTTACGCGGCGGGGGGGGCAATCAGCCCCAGCATTTT
TRBV2	NA	NA	TRBJ2-6	CASSEITGANVLTF	TGTGCCAGCAGTGAAATAACTGGGGCCAACGTCCTGACTTTC
TRBV7-9	once	TRBD1	TRBJ2-7	CASSLDRGLVYEQYF	TGTGCCAGCAGCCTGGACAGGGGGCTTGTTTACGAGCAGTACTTC
TRBV7-2	NA	TRBD1	TRBJ1-4	CASSLVGTGAFNEKLFF	TGTGCCAGCAGCTTAGTAGGGACAGGTGCCTTTAATGAAAAACTGTTTTTT